This TCR beta chain was retrieved from a study of blood T cell repertoires in COVID-19. The germline gives CDR1 LGHDT, CDR2 YNNKEL (reference sequence). Trimming removed 0 bases from V and 3 bases from J; junction bases left unmatched: 6. CDR3 length: 16 amino acids. Here immunoSEQ multiplex PCR was the method, and the copy in TCRdb shows in-frame clones only, minus some. The sample carries roughly 150,000 clones, about 85% recorded once. Material: PBMCs or T cells enriched from blood (not recorded which). The chain combines TRBV3-1 (or the pseudogene TRBV3-2) with TRBJ2-5, with 8 nucleotides matching TRBD2. This clonotype was obtained from a woman aged 40 to 50 who had recovered from COVID-19. The CDR3 reads CASSQDLPAGEETQYF. DNA for the CDR3: TGTGCCAGCAGCCAAGATCTACCAGCGGGGGAAGAGACCCAGTACTTC.